These 27 T cell receptor beta chains originate from one sample sequenced in a study of T cell responses to AZD1222 COVID-19 vaccine. Some clones are missing from TCRdb's copy, which holds only in-frame ones; the method was immunoSEQ multiplex PCR. The sample shows 95,000 to 150,000 clones, about 90% of them seen only once. The source material was peripheral blood, sampled on day 0 of AZD1222 vaccination. The receptors were gathered from an adult in good health.

The gene calls are TRBV2 and TRBJ2-7; D remains unclear. CDR1 and CDR2 from the germline V gene are SNHLY and FYNNEI. V was shortened by 10 bases and J by 3 bases, with 13 bases between the two germline ends. This CDR3 is built from 12 residues. CDR3 loop: CATARQNYEQYF. The CDR3 nucleotides are TGTGCCACCGCCCGGCAGAACTACGAGCAGTACTTC. Full variable domain (missing parts from reference TRBV2 and TRBJ2-7): EPEVTQTPSHQVTQMGQEVILRCVPISNHLYFYWYRQILGQKVEFLVSFYNNEISEKSEIFDDQFSVERPDGSNFTLKIRSTKLEDSAMYFCATARQNYEQYFGPGTRLTVT.

This sequence joins TRBV5-1 and TRBJ2-2; no firm D call. The V end lost 4 bases, the J end lost 4 bases, and 11 bases lay between the germline ends. CDR3 length equals 14 residues. Germline loops: CDR1 SGHRS, CDR2 YFSETQ. CDR3 nucleotides: TGCGCCAGCAGCCAAATGTGGGGCACCGGGGAGCTGTTTTTT. It encodes CASSQMWGTGELFF. The variable domain in full, completed from reference TRBV5-1 and TRBJ2-2, reads KAGVTQTPRYLIKTRGQQVTLSCSPISGHRSVSWYQQTPGQGLQFLFEYFSETQRNKGNFPGRFSGRQFSNSRSEMNVSTLELGDSALYLCASSQMWGTGELFFGEGSRLTVL.

V is TRBV5-1 and J is TRBJ2-7, with D possibly matching TRBD1 (5 bases). Deletions cut 4 bases from V and 5 bases from J, with 19 bases between. Germline V lookup: CDR1 SGHRS, CDR2 YFSETQ. This CDR3 comprises 15 residues. As DNA, the CDR3 is TGCGCCAGCAGCCCGCCGTCGTCAGGGCAGGACGAGCAGTACTTC. Protein sequence: CASSPPSSGQDEQYF.

This sequence joins TRBV3-1 (or the pseudogene TRBV3-2) and TRBJ2-1, with 10 bases aligning to TRBD1. CDR1 is LGHDT, CDR2 YNNKEL, per germline (reference sequence). The CDR3 length is 15 residues. With 1 base clipped from V and 3 bases from J, the junction kept 0 bases outside the gene matches. The DNA for the CDR3 is TGTGCCAGCAGCCAAGGGACAGGGGGCTACAATGAGCAGTTCTTC. It codes for CASSQGTGGYNEQFF.

The rearrangement joins TRBV19 to TRBJ2-3; 7 positions agree with TRBD1. The CDR3 is 16 amino acids. V was clipped by 7 bases and J by 2 bases; unmatched bases: 12. Germline values: CDR1 LNHDA, CDR2 SQIVND (reference sequence). The CDR3 DNA reads as TGTGCCAGTACCCCGGGTTGGCAGGGGGTCACAGATACGCAGTATTTT. This codes for CASTPGWQGVTDTQYF.

The CDR3 region is CASSDRTLQETQYF. The CDR3 nucleotides read TGCGCCAGCAGTGACAGGACACTCCAAGAGACCCAGTACTTC. This chain joins TRBV10-2 and TRBJ2-5; D is possibly TRBD1 (5 bases). This CDR3 comprises 14 residues. Trimming took 3 bases from V and 1 from J, leaving 9 bases between them. Germline CDR1 WSHSY, CDR2 SAAADI.

The chain's CDR3 is CASSFPGQPQHF. In DNA, the CDR3 is TGTGCCAGCAGCTTTCCGGGACAGCCCCAGCATTTT. The chain links TRBV5-4 to TRBJ1-5; D is unresolved. CDR3 size: 12 residues. V lost 2 bases and J lost 7, with 7 bases in between. Germline V gene lookup returns CDR1 SGHNT and CDR2 YYREEE (reference sequence).

This clone was detected a few times. The V and J genes are TRBV7-9 and TRBJ2-7; a possible D gene is TRBD2 (5 bases). Germline lookup yields CDR1 SEHNR and CDR2 FQNEAQ (reference sequence). Deletions cut 4 bases from V and 5 bases from J, with 12 bases between. The CDR3 is made up of 13 amino acids. CDR3 DNA: TGTGCCAGCAGCTCGACTATCCGCCACGAGCAGTACTTC. This gives the protein CASSSTIRHEQYF. Using reference TRBV7-9 and TRBJ2-7 for the parts outside the CDR3, the full variable domain is DTGVSQNPRHKITKRGQNVTFRCDPISEHNRLYWYRQTLGQGPEFLTYFQNEAQLEKSRLLSDRFSAERPKGSFSTLEIQRTEQGDSAMYLCASSSTIRHEQYFGPGTRLTVT.

J is TRBJ2-6 and V is TRBV9; D is unresolved. V lost 3 bases, J lost 4 bases, and 5 bases lay in between. Germline V gene data show CDR1 as SGDLS and CDR2 as YYNGEE. The CDR3 is made up of 13 amino acids. CDR3 bases: TGTGCCAGCAGCGCCGACGGGGCCAACGTCCTGACTTTC. Translated, it gives CASSADGANVLTF.

The gene calls are TRBV2 and TRBJ2-2, with D perhaps TRBD1 (5 bases). This CDR3 has 17 residues. Germline CDR1 reads SNHLY; CDR2 reads FYNNEI. The V and J ends lost 8 bases and 0 bases respectively, with 19 bases between them. The DNA for the CDR3 is TGTGCCAGCGAACAGGCTCAGCGCAGCGCGAACACCGGGGAGCTGTTTTTT. As protein: CASEQAQRSANTGELFF.

This clone occurred once. This sequence joins TRBV5-4 and TRBJ2-2, with D maybe TRBD1 (5 bases). There are 16 residues in the CDR3. Deletions cut 4 bases from V and 3 bases from J, with 16 bases between. Per germline, CDR1 SGHNT and CDR2 YYREEE (reference sequence). CDR3 in amino acids: CASSPLVRADTGELFF. The CDR3 DNA reads TGTGCCAGCAGCCCATTGGTCAGGGCGGACACCGGGGAGCTGTTTTTT.

V usage is TRBV5-6 and J usage is TRBJ1-2; TRBD1 matches at 8 bases. V lost 5 bases to trimming and J lost 1 base; unmatched junction nucleotides: 4. The CDR3 runs 14 residues. The germline CDR1 and CDR2 sequences are SGHDT and YYEEEE. The CDR3 DNA reads TGTGCCAGCAGAGACAGGGGCTTTAACTATGGCTACACCTTC. As protein: CASRDRGFNYGYTF.

The J gene is TRBJ1-4, the V gene TRBV18; the D is unclear. Germline values: CDR1 KGHSH, CDR2 LQKENI. V lost 2 bases, J lost 4 bases, and 14 bases lay in between. This CDR3 contains 16 residues. The CDR3, as DNA: TGTGCCAGCTCACCAAGTTTTCCCGGACGTAATGAAAAACTGTTTTTT. Translation gives CASSPSFPGRNEKLFF.

This chain joins TRBV4-1 and TRBJ2-7; D is tentatively TRBD1 or TRBD2 (6 bases each). Trimming left V 4 bases short and J 0 bases short, with 25 bases between. This CDR3 spans 19 amino acids. CDR1 MGHRA and CDR2 YSYEKL come from the germline V gene. The DNA of the CDR3 is TGCGCCAGCAGCCCCCCCGGGGGCAGGGGAACCCTAAGCTCCTACGAGCAGTACTTC. This gives the protein CASSPPGGRGTLSSYEQYF.

The rearrangement joins TRBV25-1 to TRBJ1-2, with D perhaps TRBD1 (6 bases). The length of the CDR3 is 16 residues. Trimming cost V 3 bases and J 7 bases, with 21 bases left between them. The germline V gene encodes CDR1 MGHDK and CDR2 SYGVNS. The CDR3 here is CASSEGKAGVQRGYTF. The CDR3 DNA follows: TGTGCCAGCAGTGAGGGAAAGGCAGGGGTTCAGCGTGGCTACACCTTC.

The rearrangement links TRBV28 to TRBJ1-1, with TRBD1 matching 9 bases. Germline CDR1 and CDR2: MDHEN and SYDVKM. V lost 3 bases, J lost 8 bases, and 7 bases stayed unmatched. The CDR3 runs to 14 residues. Here the CDR3 reads CASSFLTGGGEAFF. CDR3 sequence (DNA): TGTGCCAGCAGTTTCTTAACAGGGGGCGGAGAAGCTTTCTTT.

This clone showed up just a few times. CDR3: CASSQTGSREQYF. The CDR3 nucleotides are TGTGCCAGCAGTCAGACAGGCTCAAGGGAGCAGTACTTC. This rearrangement joins TRBV6-2 or TRBV6-3 to TRBJ2-7; perhaps TRBD1 as D (6 bases). Trimming left V 5 bases short and J 7 bases short, with 15 bases between. The length of the CDR3 is 13 residues. Germline V gene sequence: CDR1 MNHEY, CDR2 SVGEGT.

The chain has TRBV6-5 and TRBJ2-6; D gene ambiguous. V lost 0 bases to trimming and J lost 2 bases, with 2 bases between them. The CDR3 sequence is 14 residues long. Germline lookup yields CDR1 MNHEY and CDR2 SVGAGI. The chain's CDR3 is CASSYSPGANVLTF. The CDR3 coding sequence is TGTGCCAGCAGTTACTCCCCTGGGGCCAACGTCCTGACTTTC.

This chain joins TRBV18 and TRBJ1-4, with 9 bases that match TRBD1. This CDR3 contains 14 residues. The ends lost 3 bases at V and 5 bases at J; junction bases unmatched: 1. CDR1 KGHSH and CDR2 LQKENI come from the germline V gene. The CDR3 region has the DNA TGTGCCAGCTCACCGACAGGGGGAAATGAAAAACTGTTTTTT. Its translation: CASSPTGGNEKLFF.

The sample holds a few counts of this clone. This sequence joins TRBV4-1 and TRBJ1-1, with a tentative D call TRBD1 (6 bases). V dropped 8 bases and J dropped 1 base, with 20 bases sitting between them. CDR3 length equals 16 residues. The V gene's germline CDR1 is MGHRA and CDR2 YSYEKL. This CDR3 reads CASGPGRSRGNTEAFF. The DNA for the CDR3 is TGCGCCAGCGGGCCGGGCAGGTCCAGGGGGAACACTGAAGCTTTCTTT.

The chain combines TRBV29-1 with TRBJ1-4; TRBD1 matches at 7 bases. J gave up 8 bases and V 1 base, and 4 bases lay outside the gene matches. Per germline, CDR1 SQVTM and CDR2 ANQGSEA. The CDR3 covers 13 residues. DNA of the CDR3: TGCAGCGTTGAAGGACAGGGAAAAGAAAAACTGTTTTTT. Its translation is CSVEGQGKEKLFF.

The V gene is TRBV10-1, the J gene TRBJ2-7, with D unresolved. The CDR3 runs to 17 residues. CDR1 is WNHNN and CDR2 is SYGVQD in the germline V gene (reference sequence). Trimming removed 0 bases at V and 3 bases at J, with 18 bases between. CDR3 region: CASSESGNFLGYYEQYF. CDR3 sequence (DNA): TGCGCCAGCAGTGAGTCGGGAAACTTCCTCGGGTACTACGAGCAGTACTTC.

This sequence joins TRBV27 and TRBJ2-7; TRBD1 might be the D (6 bases). V lost 0 bases to trimming and J lost 4 bases, with 16 bases between them. Per germline, CDR1 MNHEY and CDR2 SMNVEV (reference sequence). The CDR3 consists of 16 residues. CDR3 amino acids: CASSLSPTGIGYEQYF. DNA of the CDR3: TGTGCCAGCAGTTTATCGCCGACAGGCATAGGTTACGAGCAGTACTTC.

Notes on this clone: This CDR3 is also generated by other DNA sequences in the sample. This chain connects TRBV5-1 to TRBJ2-7; 10 nucleotides agree with TRBD2. Germline V gene data show CDR1 as SGHRS and CDR2 as YFSETQ. This CDR3 spans 15 amino acids. J lost 3 bases, V lost 0 bases, and 3 bases had no gene match. The DNA for the CDR3 is TGCGCCAGCAGCTTGGGACTAGCGGGTAACTACGAGCAGTACTTC. Protein: CASSLGLAGNYEQYF.

Only one count was recorded for this clone. This chain joins TRBV6-1 and TRBJ2-2, with unresolved D. The germline V and J ends were trimmed by 2 bases and 6 bases, with 7 bases remaining between them. This CDR3 is 13 amino acids long. Germline-derived CDR1 and CDR2 are MNHNS and SASEGT. DNA for the CDR3: TGTGCCAGCAGTGAACCCCCCCCCGGGGAGCTGTTTTTT. This codes for CASSEPPPGELFF.

The genes are TRBV19 and TRBJ2-6, with a possible D match to TRBD2 (5 bases). Germline CDR1 is LNHDA and CDR2 is SQIVND (reference sequence). CDR3 length: 17 residues. V gave up 1 base and J gave up 4 bases, with 14 bases separating them. CDR3 bases: TGTGCCAGTAGTATAGTAATCGGGGAGCAGGGGGCCAACGTCCTGACTTTC. Its translation: CASSIVIGEQGANVLTF.

The chain joins TRBV7-9 to TRBJ1-1; no firm D call. Germline CDR1 reads SEHNR; CDR2 reads FQNEAQ (reference sequence). Between the trimmed V and J ends, which lost 0 bases and 2 bases, there was a span of 4 bases. The CDR3 sequence is 13 residues long. The CDR3 region has the DNA TGTGCCAGCAGCTTAGCCGGAAACACTGAAGCTTTCTTT. It is translated as CASSLAGNTEAFF.